This T cell receptor (beta chain) derives from a study of shared clonotypes between healthy human individuals. Study-wide findings and caveats: Investigators collected only blood, and repertoires in tissues likely differ.

Turning to this clone: No antigen is known for it.

Germline V gene data show CDR1 as SGHNT and CDR2 as YYREEE (reference sequence). The length of the CDR3 is 15 residues. Trimming pared 0 bases from V and 3 bases from J, leaving 13 bases between. The assay ran at deep level. The material for each subset, its genomic DNA, was split evenly across several immunoSEQ plates. The team ran DNA from unsorted PBMCs on ten immunoSEQ deep assay plates for sequencing. Data came from immunoSEQ multiplex PCR; TCRdb stores just in-frame clones and leaves some out. The table lists about 490,000 clones, over 65% of them singletons. The chain combines TRBV5-4 with TRBJ2-7, with D possibly being TRBD1 (6 bases). This receptor was obtained from a middle-aged woman in good health. Some clones in this sample may be carry-over from other donors' samples. Material: PBMCs. The CDR3 coding sequence is TGTGCCAGCAGCTTGGAACCCAGGGGCGGCTACGAGCAGTACTTC. This codes for CASSLEPRGGYEQYF.